The 26 T cell receptor beta chains presented below share a single source sample, sequenced in a study of T cells in Graves' hyperthyroidism and ophthalmopathy. Amplification yielded TCR beta CDR3 regions, with RNA transcripts as the source. A set of HTBI primers served as the primers for a first-round RT-PCR of the TCR CDR3. TCRdb re-called the multiplex PCR reads through MiXCR, storing one row per CDR3 protein. In the table there are some 500,000 distinct CDR3 sequences, roughly a sixth of which are singletons. Material: blood. These TCRs come from a woman aged 25-40 years with Graves' ophthalmopathy.

This clonotype was picked up many times. The chain has TRBV9 and TRBJ2-7; D is ambiguous. CDR3 length equals 14 residues. Between the trimmed V and J ends, which lost 0 bases and 2 bases, there was a span of 9 bases. Germline CDR1 reads SGDLS; CDR2 reads YYNGEE. The CDR3 region is CASSVGTAAYEQYF. In nucleotides, the CDR3 is TGTGCCAGCAGCGTAGGTACGGCTGCCTACGAGCAGTACTTC.

Regarding this clonotype: A much larger clone sits a single nucleotide away, making a read error possible. This sequence joins TRBV15 and TRBJ2-1; D not resolved. Germline lookup yields CDR1 LNHNV and CDR2 YYDKDF (reference sequence). Trimming cost V 0 bases and J 5 bases, with 17 bases left between them. The CDR3 totals 17 residues. The chain's CDR3 is CATSRDGRSREHNEQFF. DNA of the CDR3: TGTGCCACCAGCAGAGATGGTAGGTCTCGCGAACACAATGAGCAGTTCTTC.

A word on this clonotype: This may be a read error, as it is one base from a much larger clone. The chain recombines TRBV29-1 with TRBJ2-1; tentative D call: TRBD2 (6 bases). CDR1 and CDR2 from the germline V gene are SQVTM and ANQGSEA. The germline V and J ends were trimmed by 5 bases and 11 bases, with 19 bases remaining between them. The CDR3 is 13 residues long. CDR3 amino acids: CSVQASERAKQFF. For the CDR3, the DNA is TGCAGCGTTCAGGCTAGCGAGAGGGCGAAGCAGTTCTTC.

This clonotype was found a few times. The V gene is TRBV19, the J gene TRBJ2-7, with TRBD1 matching over 8 bases. This CDR3 has 14 amino acids. Germline values: CDR1 LNHDA, CDR2 SQIVND (reference sequence). J lost 7 bases, V lost 5 bases, and 10 bases had no gene match. The CDR3 spells CASSPRTGNLEQYF. DNA for the CDR3: TGTGCCAGTAGTCCCAGGACAGGGAATTTGGAGCAGTACTTC.

Details on this clonotype: This clone may be a read error of a much larger clone one base away. This rearrangement joins TRBV6-5 to TRBJ2-7; D possibly corresponds to TRBD2 (6 bases). Germline values: CDR1 MNHEY, CDR2 SVGAGI. Between the trimmed V and J ends, which lost 2 bases and 6 bases, there was a span of 14 bases. This CDR3 has 14 residues. CDR3 DNA: TGTGCCAGCAGTTACGGGCAGGGAGGCTGCGAGCAGTACTTC. Residues: CASSYGQGGCEQYF.

The chain employs TRBV20-1 and TRBJ1-6; 9 positions match TRBD1. The CDR3 consists of 16 residues. CDR1 is DFQATT, CDR2 SNEGSKA, per germline (reference sequence). Trimming at V came to 2 bases and at J to 6 bases, leaving 8 bases not matched to a gene. This CDR3 is CSARTPRTGVNSPLHF. The CDR3, as DNA: TGCAGTGCTAGAACCCCTAGGACAGGGGTTAATTCACCCCTCCACTTT.

This clonotype was counted ten times or more. The rearrangement uses TRBV11-2 and TRBJ1-1, with D unresolved. The germline V and J ends were trimmed by 4 bases and 0 bases, with 9 bases remaining between them. The V gene's germline CDR1 is SGHAT and CDR2 FQNNGV. This CDR3 has 14 residues. CDR3 residues: CASSSQLMNTEAFF. DNA of the CDR3: TGTGCCAGCAGCTCACAGCTCATGAACACTGAAGCTTTCTTT. Full variable domain (remainder filled in from reference TRBV11-2 and TRBJ1-1): EAGVAQSPRYKIIEKRQSVAFWCNPISGHATLYWYQQILGQGPKLLIQFQNNGVVDDSQLPKDRFSAERLKGVDSTLKIQPAKLEDSAVYLCASSSQLMNTEAFFGQGTRLTVV.

This clonotype has ten or more counts. The V call is TRBV20-1, the J call TRBJ2-5; D is uncertain. Deletions cut 1 base from V and 1 base from J, with 4 bases between. CDR3 size: 12 residues. Germline CDR1 reads DFQATT; CDR2 reads SNEGSKA (reference sequence). The CDR3 DNA follows: TGCAGTGCTAGAGGGGTCCAAGAGACCCAGTACTTC. Its protein is CSARGVQETQYF.

In this sample, this clonotype turned up many times. V and J are TRBV11-2 and TRBJ2-7; unclear D gene. V lost 1 base and J lost 4, with 8 bases in between. The germline CDR1 and CDR2 sequences are SGHAT and FQNNGV. This CDR3 has 13 amino acids. CDR3 region: CASSLVLRYEQYF. CDR3 bases: TGTGCCAGCAGCTTAGTCCTCAGGTACGAGCAGTACTTC.

This clonotype was counted ten times or more. V gene TRBV11-3 combines with J gene TRBJ2-6; 7 positions agree with TRBD1. The CDR3 spans 18 residues. J was trimmed by 3 bases and V by 0 bases; bases with no gene match: 8. From germline, CDR1 is SGHNT and CDR2 YENEEA. The CDR3 loop is CASSLEDRPGSGANVLTF. Here the CDR3 DNA reads TGTGCCAGCAGCTTAGAGGACAGGCCGGGCAGTGGGGCCAACGTCCTGACTTTC.

This clonotype was seen only a few times. This chain connects TRBV10-3 to TRBJ2-3; 9 positions match TRBD2. Germline V gene lookup returns CDR1 ENHRY and CDR2 SYGVKD. The V segment lost 11 bases and the J segment 5 bases; nucleotides outside the gene matches: 11. This CDR3 is 14 amino acids long. This CDR3 is CALSDGGRGDTQYF. CDR3 DNA sequence: TGTGCCCTCTCCGATGGCGGGAGGGGAGATACGCAGTATTTT.

This clonotype was picked up many times. This chain's CDR3 is CASSLAGTSGSTDTQYF. In DNA, the CDR3 is TGTGCCAGCAGCTTAGCCGGGACTAGCGGGAGCACAGATACGCAGTATTTT. The V call is TRBV7-2, the J call TRBJ2-3; 12 nucleotides match TRBD2. Germline-derived CDR1 and CDR2 are SGHTA and FQGNSA. This CDR3 has 17 amino acids. V gave up 0 bases and J gave up 0 bases; unmatched junction bases: 1. Together with reference TRBV7-2 and TRBJ2-3, the CDR3 gives the full variable domain: GAGVSQSPSNKVTEKGKDVELRCDPISGHTALYWYRQSLGQGLEFLIYFQGNSAPDKSGLPSDRFSAERTGGSVSTLTIQRTQQEDSAVYLCASSLAGTSGSTDTQYFGPGTRLTVL.

The rearrangement joins TRBV28 to TRBJ2-2; D not certain. The CDR3 has 14 residues. Trimming removed 7 bases at V and 4 bases at J, with 13 bases between. CDR1 is MDHEN, CDR2 SYDVKM, per germline. CDR3 nucleotide sequence: TGTGCCAGCACGATGACCACCGGCACCGGGGAGCTGTTTTTT. Amino acids: CASTMTTGTGELFF.

This clonotype was counted many times. The chain links TRBV6-1 to TRBJ1-1; unclear D gene. The CDR3 contains 13 residues. CDR1 and CDR2 (germline): MNHNS, SASEGT. Trimming pared 5 bases from V and 4 bases from J, leaving 11 bases between. The CDR3 DNA reads as TGTGCCAGCAGTTGGGGTAGGACCACTGAAGCTTTCTTT. Translated: CASSWGRTTEAFF.

V is TRBV30 and J is TRBJ1-6, with no clear D. Trimming removed 2 bases from V and 6 bases from J, with 11 bases in between. The germline V gene encodes CDR1 GTSNPN and CDR2 SVGIG (reference sequence). This CDR3 spans 14 amino acids. This CDR3 reads CAWSWLWGNSPLHF. CDR3 nucleotide sequence: TGTGCCTGGAGTTGGTTATGGGGTAATTCACCCCTCCACTTT.

This clonotype was picked up many times. The V call is TRBV27, the J call TRBJ1-4; weak D call: TRBD1 (5 bases). Germline CDR1 MNHEY, CDR2 SMNVEV (reference sequence). With 7 bases removed from V and 7 bases from J, the gap between germline ends came to 16 bases. The CDR3 length is 14 residues. The CDR3 spells CASTRQGGREKLFF. The CDR3 bases are TGTGCCAGCACAAGGCAGGGCGGTCGTGAAAAACTGTTTTTT.

The genes are TRBV19 and TRBJ2-1, with 8 bases that match TRBD2. Trimming cost V 2 bases and J 1 base; bases outside gene matches: 4. CDR3 size: 16 residues. CDR1 LNHDA and CDR2 SQIVND come from the germline V gene (reference sequence). This CDR3 reads CASSITGGASYNEQFF. In DNA, the CDR3 is TGTGCCAGTAGTATAACCGGGGGGGCTTCCTACAATGAGCAGTTCTTC.

The rearrangement joins TRBV20-1 to TRBJ2-3; TRBD2 is a possible D gene (6 bases). With 6 bases removed from V and 0 bases from J, the gap between germline ends came to 16 bases. The CDR3 has 15 amino acids. The germline V gene has CDR1 DFQATT and CDR2 SNEGSKA (reference sequence). DNA for the CDR3: TGCAGTGCGAGGATCGGGGGACGCAGCACAGATACGCAGTATTTT. This codes for CSARIGGRSTDTQYF.

Only a few counts were recorded for this clonotype. V is TRBV29-1 and J is TRBJ1-2; D ambiguous. Deletions cut 0 bases from V and 7 bases from J, with 3 bases between. CDR1 is SQVTM, CDR2 ANQGSEA, per germline. The CDR3 runs 10 residues. The CDR3 DNA reads as TGCAGCGTTGAAGACCCTGGCTACACCTTC. It encodes CSVEDPGYTF.

This clonotype was recorded many times. This CDR3 is CSARDWLAVISSYEQYF. The CDR3 nucleotides read TGCAGTGCTAGAGATTGGCTAGCCGTAATAAGCTCCTACGAGCAGTACTTC. The V gene is TRBV20-1, the J gene TRBJ2-7, with D maybe TRBD2 (5 bases). The germline gives CDR1 DFQATT, CDR2 SNEGSKA (reference sequence). CDR3 length equals 17 residues. Trimming stripped 0 bases from V and 0 bases from J, with 18 bases between.

The genes are TRBV7-2 and TRBJ2-7; TRBD1 is a possible D gene (6 bases). Trimming stripped 5 bases from V and 1 base from J, with 15 bases between. Germline V gives CDR1 SGHTA, CDR2 FQGNSA. The CDR3 consists of 15 residues. The CDR3 sequence is CASSLFDDRSYEQYF. CDR3 bases: TGTGCCAGCAGCCTATTTGACGACAGGTCCTACGAGCAGTACTTC.

This rearrangement joins TRBV4-1 to TRBJ2-1; TRBD2 might be the D (5 bases). From germline, CDR1 is MGHRA and CDR2 YSYEKL. V was clipped by 2 bases and J by 0 bases, with 8 bases between them. This CDR3 region has 15 residues. As DNA, the CDR3 is TGCGCCAGCAGCCAATTTGCGGGCTCCTACAATGAGCAGTTCTTC. Its protein is CASSQFAGSYNEQFF.

The rearrangement uses TRBV11-2 and TRBJ2-5; 8 bases match TRBD1. CDR1 and CDR2 (germline): SGHAT, FQNNGV. The CDR3 is made up of 14 amino acids. V lost 8 bases to trimming and J lost 3 bases; unmatched junction nucleotides: 8. The CDR3 nucleotides are TGTGCCAGCGGCTACGGGACAGGCAAAGAGACCCAGTACTTC. It codes for CASGYGTGKETQYF.

The chain combines TRBV11-2 with TRBJ2-3; D might be TRBD2 (7 bases). This CDR3 contains 15 residues. Deletions cut 5 bases from V and 4 bases from J, with 16 bases between. Germline V gene lookup returns CDR1 SGHAT and CDR2 FQNNGV. CDR3 residues: CASSPGGGTPDTQYF. CDR3 bases: TGTGCCAGCAGCCCGGGGGGCGGGACACCAGATACGCAGTATTTT.

Concerning this clonotype itself: A much more abundant neighbour one base away suggests this may be a read error. For the CDR3, the DNA is TGTGCCAGCAGCTTACAGTCGGATGAGCAGTACTTC. Translation gives CASSLQSDEQYF. This chain connects TRBV11-3 to TRBJ2-7, with D unclear. Trimming cost V 2 bases and J 7 bases, with 9 bases left between them. This CDR3 comprises 12 residues. From germline, CDR1 is SGHNT and CDR2 YENEEA. Variable domain in full (rest from reference TRBV11-3 and TRBJ2-7): EAGVVQSPRYKIIEKKQPVAFWCNPISGHNTLYWYLQNLGQGPELLIRYENEEAVDDSQLPKDRFSAERLKGVDSTLKIQPAELGDSAVYLCASSLQSDEQYFGPGTRLTVT.

This clonotype was seen a single time. The gene calls are TRBV29-1 and TRBJ1-3; 9 nucleotides agree with TRBD1. The ends lost 4 bases at V and 8 bases at J; junction bases unmatched: 12. Germline CDR1 SQVTM, CDR2 ANQGSEA. This CDR3 contains 15 residues. This CDR3 is CSVADTGGIRDTIYF. The CDR3 coding sequence is TGCAGCGTTGCCGACACAGGGGGCATTCGGGACACCATATATTTT.